Listed below are T cell receptor beta chains from one sample, sequenced in a study of shared clonotypes between healthy human individuals. TCRdb's table, derived via immunoSEQ multiplex PCR, lists solely in-frame clones and lacks some. This table has around 1.9 million clones, roughly 91% appearing once. Material for sequencing was naive CD8+ T cells from PBMCs. Receptor source: a young man in good health. Some clones in this sample may be carry-over from other donors' samples. The CDR3 runs from the conserved cysteine through the conserved F or W. D genes are given only for firm matches. The size field is filled for only some rows; it gives once, few, many or a size class.

j_call clone_size v_call d_call cdr3_nt cdr3_aa
TRBJ1-2 - TRBV7-2 TRBD1 TGTGCCAGCAGCTACCTGACAGGGGTCAGGTCCGGCTACACCTTC CASSYLTGVRSGYTF
TRBJ1-3 once TRBV19 - TGTGCCAGTAGCTCCGGACCGCCAGGGTTGGGGCCTGGAAACACCATATATTTT CASSSGPPGLGPGNTIYF
TRBJ2-2 - TRBV7-9 TRBD1 TGTGCCAGCAGCTTCGGGACAGGGGGGACCGGGGAGCTGTTTTTT CASSFGTGGTGELFF
TRBJ2-1 once TRBV19 TRBD2 TGTGCCAGTAGTATAGATCAACTAGCGGCCTCGGATGAGCAGTTCTTC CASSIDQLAASDEQFF
TRBJ2-3 - TRBV27 - TGTGCCAGCAGTTTATTGGCTTGGGACGGAGCTACAGATACGCAGTATTTT CASSLLAWDGATDTQYF
TRBJ2-1 - TRBV11-2 - TGTGCCAGCAGCATTACTAGCCCACGTACCCACAATGAGCAGTTCTTC CASSITSPRTHNEQFF
TRBJ2-7 - TRBV6-5 TRBD2 TGTGCCAGCAGTTACGGGGCGGGGGATTTATCCTACGAGCAGTACTTC CASSYGAGDLSYEQYF
TRBJ1-1 - TRBV4-1 - TGCGCCAGCAGCCAAGATCGGCGGGGATGGTACACTGAAGCTTTCTTT CASSQDRRGWYTEAFF
TRBJ2-7 - TRBV7-2 - TGTGCCAGCAGCTTAGATGGGCTAGTTTACGGCTACGAGCAGTACTTC CASSLDGLVYGYEQYF
TRBJ1-1 - TRBV19 - TGTGCCAGTAGCTCCCCCCCCCAGGGAATCGGTGAAGCTTTCTTT CASSSPPQGIGEAFF
TRBJ2-1 - TRBV7-9 - TGTGCCAGCAGCCTTGGGAGAAGAAATGAGCAGTTCTTC CASSLGRRNEQFF
TRBJ1-2 - TRBV5-1 - TGCGCCAGCAGCGAGGGGTTCCTCCCCTTTAACTATGGCTACACCTTC CASSEGFLPFNYGYTF
TRBJ2-1 - TRBV28 - TGTGCCAGCAGTCCCCACTCGGGTGCCGACAATGAGCAGTTCTTC CASSPHSGADNEQFF
TRBJ1-2 - TRBV13 - TGTGCCAGCAGCACCCGACAGGATAACTATGGCTACACCTTC CASSTRQDNYGYTF
TRBJ2-1 - TRBV7-2 TRBD2 TGTGCCAGCAGACAACGACTAGCGGGAGGGACCTACAATGAGCAGTTCTTC CASRQRLAGGTYNEQFF
TRBJ2-2 - TRBV9 TRBD2 TGTGCCAGCAGCGTTAGGACTAGCGGGAGTAGCGACGGGGAGCTGTTTTTT CASSVRTSGSSDGELFF
TRBJ2-1 once TRBV5-4 TRBD1 TGTGCCTCTACTGGGACAGATCACAATGAGCAGTTCTTC CASTGTDHNEQFF
TRBJ2-1 - TRBV18 - TGTGCCAGCTCAACCCGGGACAACTACAATGAGCAGTTCTTC CASSTRDNYNEQFF
TRBJ1-5 - TRBV7-9 - TGTGCCAGCAGTTTAGGGGGGCTGGGCAATCAGCCCCAGCATTTT CASSLGGLGNQPQHF
TRBJ2-2 - TRBV23-1 TRBD1 TGCGCCAGCAGTCAATATTACGGAAGGGGGCCAACCGGGGAGCTGTTTTTT CASSQYYGRGPTGELFF
TRBJ2-7 - TRBV29-1 TRBD2 TGCAGCGTAAGTCTCGGGAGGGCCAGATACGAGCAGTACTTC CSVSLGRARYEQYF
TRBJ2-7 once TRBV27 - TGTGCCAGCGGGGACGTCTCCTACGAGCAGTACTTC CASGDVSYEQYF
TRBJ2-7 - TRBV29-1 - TGCAGCGTTGAGGGGGATACTGGGGGTATATCCTACGAGCAGTACTTC CSVEGDTGGISYEQYF
TRBJ2-7 - TRBV5-5 - TGTGCCACCATGCCCGGGGAAAGATCCTACGAGCAGTACTTC CATMPGERSYEQYF
TRBJ2-1 - TRBV27 TRBD2 TGTGCCAGCAGTGCCGGTACTAGCGGTTACAATGAGCAGTTCTTC CASSAGTSGYNEQFF
TRBJ2-7 - TRBV7-9 TRBD2 TGTGCCAGCAGCCCGGGACTAGCTAGGACCTACGAGCAGTACTTC CASSPGLARTYEQYF
TRBJ2-1 - TRBV5-1 - TGCGCCAGCAGCGTCCCCTCCGTTAACAACAATGAGCAGTTCTTC CASSVPSVNNNEQFF
TRBJ1-1 - TRBV6-1 - TGTGCCAGCAGTCCGAGGACAGAGAGGGCTGAAGCTTTCTTT CASSPRTERAEAFF
TRBJ2-3 once TRBV9 - TGTGCCAGCAGCGTCGGTTGGAGCGCGGATACGCAGTATTTT CASSVGWSADTQYF
TRBJ2-7 few TRBV10-1 - TGCGCCAGCCCCGCAGGCCAGGGTTTGGGCTCCTACGAGCAGTACTTC CASPAGQGLGSYEQYF
TRBJ2-1 - TRBV14 - TGTGCCAGCAGCCAATACAGGGTTCCCTACAATGAGCAGTTCTTC CASSQYRVPYNEQFF
TRBJ2-3 - TRBV19 TRBD2 TGTGCCAGTAGAGGATATGGGACTAGCGGGAGAACAGATACGCAGTATTTT CASRGYGTSGRTDTQYF
TRBJ2-5 - TRBV29-1 - TGCAGCGTCCCTAGCCCCGAAGTGAGGGAGACCCAGTACTTC CSVPSPEVRETQYF
TRBJ2-1 - TRBV4-1 TRBD2 TGCGCCAGCAGCCAAGAGATGGCACGGGAGGGCCGAGACAATGAGCAGTTCTTC CASSQEMAREGRDNEQFF
TRBJ2-3 - TRBV4-1 TRBD2 TGCGCCAGCAGCCCCAGACTAGCGGGAGCAGCTAGCACAGATACGCAGTATTTT CASSPRLAGAASTDTQYF
TRBJ2-7 - TRBV27 TRBD2 TGTGCCAGCAGTCCGACCGCCCGCGGGAGTATGTACGAGCAGTACTTC CASSPTARGSMYEQYF
TRBJ2-7 - TRBV27 - TGTGCCAGCAGTTTAGCCTCCCACTACGAGCAGTACTTC CASSLASHYEQYF
TRBJ2-3 - TRBV28 - TGTGCCAGCAGTTTTACCGGTAGCACAGATACGCAGTATTTT CASSFTGSTDTQYF
TRBJ1-2 - TRBV27 TRBD1 TGTGCCAGCAGCGATTACCCGGGACAGGGGGCGAGAGGCTACACCTTC CASSDYPGQGARGYTF
TRBJ2-1 - TRBV6-5 - TGTGCCAGCAGTTACCCGGGCCCCTACAATGAGCAGTTCTTC CASSYPGPYNEQFF
TRBJ2-2 - TRBV2 TRBD1 TGTGCCAGCAAACCGGGACAGACTTTGGGGGAGCTGTTTTTT CASKPGQTLGELFF
TRBJ2-3 - TRBV5-1 - TGCGCCAGCAGGGAAACAGATACGCAGTATTTT CASRETDTQYF
TRBJ2-1 few TRBV6-6 - TGTGCCAGCAGTTACTCGGATGAGCAGTTCTTC CASSYSDEQFF
TRBJ1-1 - TRBV19 - TGTGCCAGTAGTATAGATCCCGCGGGAGACGGAACTGAAGCTTTCTTT CASSIDPAGDGTEAFF
TRBJ1-1 - TRBV9 - TGTGCCAGCAGCGTCGGGGGGTCCACTGAAGCTTTCTTT CASSVGGSTEAFF
TRBJ2-1 - TRBV6-5 - TGTGCCAGCAGGGCAAGACAGCCTAGCTACAATGAGCAGTTCTTC CASRARQPSYNEQFF
TRBJ2-1 once TRBV9 - TGTGCCAGCAGTCCCGGTGCCAATGAGCAGTTCTTC CASSPGANEQFF
TRBJ2-2 - TRBV7-9 TRBD2 TGTGCCAGCAGGGAAGGACTAGGCGAGGAGCTGTTTTTT CASREGLGEELFF
TRBJ1-5 - TRBV7-8 - TGTGCCAGCAGCCCCCGGTCCCCTATTAATCAGCCCCAGCATTTT CASSPRSPINQPQHF
TRBJ1-1 - TRBV5-8 - TGTGCCAGCAGCTTATCGGGTAGACCCCGGGAGGAAGCTTTCTTT CASSLSGRPREEAFF
TRBJ1-1 - TRBV5-6 - TGTGCCAGCAGTTATCCGTCGGCGACTGAAGCTTTCTTT CASSYPSATEAFF
TRBJ2-3 - TRBV19 TRBD1 TGTGCCAGCGGGAACAGGGGAGACACAGATACGCAGTATTTT CASGNRGDTDTQYF
TRBJ1-2 few TRBV5-5 - TGTGCCAGCAGCTTGGGGCGGGAATTCTACACCTTC CASSLGREFYTF